The source of this T cell receptor beta chain is a study of blood T cell repertoires in COVID-19. Study context: The study drew acute and convalescent COVID-19 samples from the United States, Italy and Spain. In each case, the material was cDNA or gDNA derived from T cells, B-cell-depleted T cells, or PBMCs.

The CDR3 runs 19 residues. Germline CDR1 and CDR2: KGHDR and SFDVKD. V was clipped by 4 bases and J by 2 bases; unmatched bases: 14. Original analysis: Estimated nucleated cell counts came from reference gene primer amplification. Libraries were prepared by immunoSEQ multiplex PCR; TCRdb keeps only in-frame clonotypes and omits some of them. The V and J calls and clone size were taken over from that table, and D and trimming were inferred from the DNA. In the table there are some 220,000 clones, less than 85% of which are singletons. V and J are TRBV24-1 and TRBJ2-1; the match to TRBD2 covers 9 bases. The source is a woman in her sixties or seventies with acute or convalescent COVID-19. The sample was peripheral blood. CDR3 region: CATSEQGISGGRTYNEQFF. Here the CDR3 DNA reads TGTGCCACCAGTGAGCAAGGCATCAGCGGGGGGCGAACCTACAATGAGCAGTTCTTC.